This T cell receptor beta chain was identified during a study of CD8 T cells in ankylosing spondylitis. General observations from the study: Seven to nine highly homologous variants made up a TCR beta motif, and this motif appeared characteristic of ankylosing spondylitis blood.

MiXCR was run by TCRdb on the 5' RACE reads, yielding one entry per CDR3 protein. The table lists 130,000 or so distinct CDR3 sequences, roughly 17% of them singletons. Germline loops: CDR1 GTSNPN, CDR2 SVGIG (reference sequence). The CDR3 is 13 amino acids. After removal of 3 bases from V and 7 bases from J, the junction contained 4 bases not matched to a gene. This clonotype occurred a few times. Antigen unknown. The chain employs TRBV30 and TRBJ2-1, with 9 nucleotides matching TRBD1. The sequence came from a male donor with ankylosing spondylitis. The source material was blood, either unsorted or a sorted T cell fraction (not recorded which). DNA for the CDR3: TGTGCCTGGAGGGGGACAGGGTGGAATGAGCAGTTCTTC. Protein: CAWRGTGWNEQFF.